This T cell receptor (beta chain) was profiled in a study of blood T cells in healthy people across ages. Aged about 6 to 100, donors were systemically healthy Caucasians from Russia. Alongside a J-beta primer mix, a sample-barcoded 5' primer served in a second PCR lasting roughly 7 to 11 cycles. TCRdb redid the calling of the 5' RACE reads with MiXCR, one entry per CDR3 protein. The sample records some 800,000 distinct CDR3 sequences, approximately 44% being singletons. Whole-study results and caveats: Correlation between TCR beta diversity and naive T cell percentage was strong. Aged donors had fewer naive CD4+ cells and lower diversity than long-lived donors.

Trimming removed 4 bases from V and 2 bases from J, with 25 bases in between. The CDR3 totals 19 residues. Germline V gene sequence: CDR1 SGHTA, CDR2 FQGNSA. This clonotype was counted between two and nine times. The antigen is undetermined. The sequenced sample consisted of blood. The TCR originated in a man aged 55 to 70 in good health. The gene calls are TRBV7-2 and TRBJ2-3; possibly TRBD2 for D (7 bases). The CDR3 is CASSSDGFRRGHPTDTQYF. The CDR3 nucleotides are TGTGCCAGCAGCTCAGATGGGTTTCGGCGGGGGCACCCCACAGATACGCAGTATTTT.